This T cell receptor beta chain was recorded in a study of T cells in Graves' hyperthyroidism and ophthalmopathy. Each diagnosis drew on symptoms, thyroxine, TRAb, thyroid ultrasound and orbital computed tomography findings. This clonotype has more than one count but fewer than ten. The antigen remains unidentified. The CDR3 runs to 15 residues. Germline V gene sequence: CDR1 MNHEY, CDR2 SMNVEV (reference sequence). Unmatched junction bases numbered 9, after V lost 5 bases and J lost 5 bases. General study findings and limits: Most clonotypes that expanded in the thyroid above 0.001 also showed up in blood. A model built on 13 V-J features separated ophthalmopathy from stable hyperthyroidism.

Authors of the study amplified TCR beta CDR3 regions from RNA transcripts. HTBI primers were the set used in a first-round RT-PCR of the TCR CDR3. TCRdb called the multiplex PCR reads again in MiXCR, with one record for every CDR3 protein. Of about 510,000 distinct CDR3 sequences in the sample, 40% to 50% were seen once. Specimen: peripheral blood or thyroid tissue (not recorded which). The sequence came from an adult woman with Graves' disease, either hyperthyroidism or ophthalmopathy (not recorded which). This chain uses TRBV27 with TRBJ2-5, with 9 bases matching TRBD2. The CDR3 loop is CASSRRAGGSETQYF. The CDR3 DNA is TGTGCCAGCAGTCGCCGAGCGGGAGGATCGGAGACCCAGTACTTC.